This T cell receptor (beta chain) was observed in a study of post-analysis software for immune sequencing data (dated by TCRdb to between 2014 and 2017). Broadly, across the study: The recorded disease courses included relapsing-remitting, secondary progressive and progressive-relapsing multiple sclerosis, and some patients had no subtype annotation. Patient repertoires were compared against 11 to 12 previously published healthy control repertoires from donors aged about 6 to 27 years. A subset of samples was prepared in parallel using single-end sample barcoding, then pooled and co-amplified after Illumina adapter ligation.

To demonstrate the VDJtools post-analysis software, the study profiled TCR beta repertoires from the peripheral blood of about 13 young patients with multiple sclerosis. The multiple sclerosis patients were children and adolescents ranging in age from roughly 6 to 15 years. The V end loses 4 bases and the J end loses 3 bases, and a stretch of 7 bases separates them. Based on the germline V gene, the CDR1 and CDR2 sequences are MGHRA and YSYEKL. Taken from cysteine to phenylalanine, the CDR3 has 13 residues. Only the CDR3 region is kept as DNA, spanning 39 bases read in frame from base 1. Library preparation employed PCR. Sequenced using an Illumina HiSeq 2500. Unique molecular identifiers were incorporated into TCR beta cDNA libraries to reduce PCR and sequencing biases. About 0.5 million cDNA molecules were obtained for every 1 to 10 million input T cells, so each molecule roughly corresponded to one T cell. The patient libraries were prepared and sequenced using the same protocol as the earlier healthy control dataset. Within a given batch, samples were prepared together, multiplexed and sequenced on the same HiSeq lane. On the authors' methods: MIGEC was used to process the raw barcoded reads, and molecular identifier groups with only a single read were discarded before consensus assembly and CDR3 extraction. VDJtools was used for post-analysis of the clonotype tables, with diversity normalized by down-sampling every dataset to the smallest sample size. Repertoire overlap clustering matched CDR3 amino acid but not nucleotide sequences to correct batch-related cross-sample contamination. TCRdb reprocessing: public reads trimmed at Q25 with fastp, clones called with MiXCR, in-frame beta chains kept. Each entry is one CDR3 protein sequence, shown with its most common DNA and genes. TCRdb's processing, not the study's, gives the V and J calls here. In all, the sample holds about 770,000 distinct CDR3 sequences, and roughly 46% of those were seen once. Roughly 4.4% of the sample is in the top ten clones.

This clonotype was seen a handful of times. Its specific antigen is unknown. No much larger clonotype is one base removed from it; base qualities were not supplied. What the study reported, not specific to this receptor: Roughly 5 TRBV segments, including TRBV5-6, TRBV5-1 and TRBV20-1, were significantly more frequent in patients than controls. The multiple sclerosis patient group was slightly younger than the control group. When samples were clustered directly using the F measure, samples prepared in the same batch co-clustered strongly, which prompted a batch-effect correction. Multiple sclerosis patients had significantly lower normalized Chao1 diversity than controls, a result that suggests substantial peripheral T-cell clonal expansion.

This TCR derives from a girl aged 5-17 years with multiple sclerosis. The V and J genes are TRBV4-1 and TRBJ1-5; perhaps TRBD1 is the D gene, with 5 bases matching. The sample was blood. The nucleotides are TGCGCCAGCAGCCCCGGACACAATCAGCCCCAGCATTTT. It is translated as CASSPGHNQPQHF.